A single sample gave rise to the 3 T cell receptor beta chains below, sequenced in a study of T cell responses to AZD1222 COVID-19 vaccine (dated by TCRdb to the early 2020s). Reading the label with the study, this specimen's time point is: baseline before first vaccination. The library was prepared using the immunoSEQ multiplex PCR assay. The table comes from immuneACCESS by way of TCRdb, which keeps in-frame sequences with V and J called. Part of the clones is missing from these tables; in studies checked, under half for an unresolved V gene and the rest for unknown reasons. The sample data list approximately 180,000 clones, and approximately 90% of these were observed just once. Jointly, the top ten make up 2.5% to 3% of the sample. Sequenced here: peripheral blood, sampled on day 0 of AZD1222 vaccination. The origin of the receptors is an adult in good health.

The rearrangement uses TRBV21-1 and TRBJ2-1; the table's D gene call, TRBD1, was not cross checked with the DNA. TRBV21-1 is a pseudogene segment. There are 13 residues in the CDR3. The CDR3 region has the DNA TGTGCCAGCAGCAAACGGACAGAGTTTGAGCAGTTCTTC. It encodes CASSKRTEFEQFF.

The gene calls are TRBV20-1 and TRBJ2-5; 12 bases agree with TRBD2. Germline-derived CDR1 and CDR2 are DFQATT and SNEGSKA (reference sequence). Trimming cost V 3 bases and J 2 bases; bases outside gene matches: 4. This CDR3 comprises 15 residues. CDR3 loop: CSASRTSGIQETQYF. In DNA, the CDR3 is TGCAGTGCTAGTAGGACTAGCGGGATTCAAGAGACCCAGTACTTC.

The chain is built from TRBV9 and TRBJ2-1, with TRBD2 identical over 14 bases. V was pared by 0 bases and J by 9 bases, with 2 bases of the junction left unmatched. Per germline, CDR1 SGDLS and CDR2 YYNGEE. The CDR3 runs to 15 residues. The CDR3 here is CASSVVGLAGVEQFF. The CDR3 DNA reads as TGTGCCAGCAGCGTAGTGGGACTAGCGGGAGTTGAGCAGTTCTTC.